This T cell receptor beta chain was captured by sequencing in a study of blood T cells in healthy people across ages. Russia was home to the donors, healthy Caucasian individuals aged about 6 to 90. With a J-beta primer mix and a sample-barcoded 5' primer, a second PCR ran about 7 to 11 cycles. TCRdb re-called the 5' RACE reads through MiXCR, storing one row per CDR3 protein. The sample has about 640,000 distinct CDR3 sequences, under 70% seen once. The study's findings and limits: Donor CMV status, an unknown factor, possibly confounded changes in expanded clonotypes. More naive CD4+ cells and higher diversity marked long-lived donors relative to aged donors.

This clonotype was seen a single time. Antigen: not known. This clone may be a read error of a much larger clone one base away. Germline V gene lookup returns CDR1 KGHSH and CDR2 LQKENI. The length of the CDR3 is 15 residues. The V call is TRBV18, the J call TRBJ2-1, with D tentatively TRBD1 or TRBD2 (5 bases each). The specimen sequenced was blood. The sequence was obtained from a man in his sixties in good health. This chain's CDR3 is CASSPYRDGDKEQFF. In DNA form, the CDR3 reads TGTGCCAGCTCACCTTACCGGGACGGCGACAAGGAGCAGTTCTTC. Using reference TRBV18 and TRBJ2-1 for the parts outside the CDR3, the full variable domain is NAGVMQNPRHLVRRRGQEARLRCSPMKGHSHVYWYRQLPEEGLKFMVYLQKENIIDESGMPKERFSAEFPKEGPSILRIQQVVRGDSAAYFCASSPYRDGDKEQFFGPGTRLTVL.